The 7 T cell receptor beta chains reported below all come from one sample, sequenced in a study of radiation and T cells in renal cell carcinoma. Here immunoSEQ multiplex PCR was the method, and the copy in TCRdb shows in-frame clones only, minus some. Here the sample spans about 22,000 clones, around 52% being singletons. Indicated treatment: 15 Gy SBRT to primary tumor, nephrectomy 4 weeks later. The sample consisted of tumor tissue, taken from a patient whose treatment included radiotherapy and nephrectomy. The receptors were gathered from a woman aged 50 to 60 with renal cell carcinoma.

This clone was picked up a small number of times. The rearrangement links TRBV11-1 to TRBJ1-1; D possibly corresponds to TRBD1 (6 bases). This CDR3 has 14 residues. V was trimmed by 7 bases and J by 4 bases, leaving 16 bases between them. Germline CDR1 reads SGHAT; CDR2 reads FQDESV (reference sequence). In DNA, the CDR3 is TGTGCCAGCACCTTCAGTAGGGGGAGCACTGAAGCTTTCTTT. Translating it yields CASTFSRGSTEAFF. The full variable domain, with the rest looked up from reference TRBV11-1 and TRBJ1-1, is EAEVAQSPRYKITEKSQAVAFWCDPISGHATLYWYRQILGQGPELLVQFQDESVVDDSQLPKDRFSAERLKGVDSTLKIQPAELGDSAMYLCASTFSRGSTEAFFGQGTRLTVV.

The chain uses TRBV10-2 and TRBJ2-5, with D perhaps TRBD2 (5 bases). Germline assignment: CDR1 WSHSY and CDR2 SAAADI. The CDR3 sequence is 15 residues long. Trimming removed 3 bases at V and 4 bases at J, with 15 bases between. The CDR3 DNA sequence: TGCGCCAGCAGTGACGCGTGGGCAGGAGGAGAGACCCAGTACTTC. Its translation is CASSDAWAGGETQYF.

V and J are TRBV2 and TRBJ1-6; D gene uncertain. V was cut by 0 bases and J by 5 bases, with 11 bases left in between. This CDR3 region has 16 residues. The germline CDR1 and CDR2 sequences are SNHLY and FYNNEI. CDR3 in amino acids: CASSEAGPANNSPLHF. CDR3 DNA sequence: TGTGCCAGCAGTGAAGCAGGGCCCGCAAATAATTCACCCCTCCACTTT.

This clone has a handful of counts. The V gene is TRBV6-5, the J gene TRBJ1-2, with 8 bases lining up with TRBD1. V was clipped by 6 bases and J by 2 bases; unmatched bases: 8. Germline V gene data show CDR1 as MNHEY and CDR2 as SVGAGI. CDR3 size: 15 residues. The CDR3 sequence: CASREAGTGNYGYTF. DNA for the CDR3: TGTGCCAGCAGAGAGGCCGGGACAGGCAACTATGGCTACACCTTC.

The chain links TRBV6-5 to TRBJ2-7; 10 positions match TRBD1. The V segment lost 2 bases and the J segment 4 bases; nucleotides outside the gene matches: 8. Germline values: CDR1 MNHEY, CDR2 SVGAGI. The CDR3 has 16 amino acids. The CDR3 region has the DNA TGTGCCAGCAGTTACGTAGGGACAGGGGACTGGTACGAGCAGTACTTC. It codes for CASSYVGTGDWYEQYF.

The genes are TRBV5-5 and TRBJ2-2; D unclear. V was clipped by 0 bases and J by 3 bases, with 9 bases between them. Per the germline V gene, CDR1 is SGHKS and CDR2 is YYEKEE (reference sequence). The CDR3 sequence is 15 residues long. The CDR3: CASSLVNSYTGELFF. The CDR3 nucleotides are TGTGCCAGCAGCTTGGTAAACAGCTACACCGGGGAGCTGTTTTTT.

This chain uses TRBV7-3 with TRBJ2-1, with no clear D. The CDR3 length is 12 residues. CDR1 is SGHTA, CDR2 FQGTGA, per germline. The V and J ends lost 1 base and 9 bases respectively, with 7 bases between them. CDR3 sequence reads: CASSLSAGEQFF. CDR3 DNA sequence: TGTGCCAGCAGCTTAAGTGCCGGTGAGCAGTTCTTC.